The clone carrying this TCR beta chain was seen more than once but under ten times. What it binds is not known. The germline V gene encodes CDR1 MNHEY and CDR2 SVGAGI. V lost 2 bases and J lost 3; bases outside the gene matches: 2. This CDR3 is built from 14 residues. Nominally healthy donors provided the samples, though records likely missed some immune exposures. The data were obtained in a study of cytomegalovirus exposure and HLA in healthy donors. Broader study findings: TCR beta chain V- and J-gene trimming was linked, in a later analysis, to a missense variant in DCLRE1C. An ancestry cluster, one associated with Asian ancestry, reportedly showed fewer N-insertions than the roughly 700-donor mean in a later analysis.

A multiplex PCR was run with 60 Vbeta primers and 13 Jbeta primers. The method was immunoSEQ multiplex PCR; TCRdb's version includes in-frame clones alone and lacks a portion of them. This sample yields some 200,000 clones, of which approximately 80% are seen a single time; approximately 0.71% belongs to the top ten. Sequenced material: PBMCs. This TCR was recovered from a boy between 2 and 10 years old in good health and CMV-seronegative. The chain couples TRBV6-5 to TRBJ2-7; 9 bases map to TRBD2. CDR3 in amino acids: CASSYGTSHYEQYF. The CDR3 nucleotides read TGTGCCAGCAGTTACGGGACTAGCCACTACGAGCAGTACTTC.